A selection of T cell receptor beta chains follows, all from one sample in a study of CD8+ T cells in alopecia areata. TCRdb keeps only in-frame clones here, not all; method: immunoSEQ multiplex PCR. The table lists about 190,000 clones, over 55% of them singletons, with approximately 1% in the top ten. The material was CD4+ T cells sorted from blood, obtained at week 24, from a patient treated with tofacitinib. These receptors all stem from a human donor with alopecia areata. Each CDR3 is given with its conserved first and last residue. A D gene is named only where the DNA matches it firmly. Clone size is given for some rows only: seen once, a few or many times, or a class if the clone is expanded.

d_gene	abundance	v_gene	j_gene	CDR3aa	CDR3nt
.	.	TRBV11-2	TRBJ1-1	CASSQGIRAFF	TGTGCCAGCAGCCAGGGTATTCGGGCTTTCTTT
TRBD1	.	TRBV2	TRBJ1-2	CASTGQGRKDYGYTF	TGTGCCAGCACTGGACAGGGCCGAAAAGACTATGGCTACACCTTC
.	.	TRBV29-1	TRBJ2-5	CSGVGGSGPGETQYF	TGCAGCGGGGTAGGGGGGAGCGGCCCCGGGGAGACCCAGTACTTC
.	.	TRBV20-1	TRBJ2-2	CSAPRAGELFF	TGCAGTGCTCCTAGAGCCGGGGAGCTGTTTTTT
.	.	TRBV9	TRBJ2-3	CASSVKPPTDTQYF	TGTGCCAGCAGCGTAAAGCCACCCACAGATACGCAGTATTTT
TRBD1	.	TRBV25-1	TRBJ2-6	CASSGRDRGSSGANVLTF	TGTGCCAGCAGTGGCCGGGACAGGGGCAGCTCTGGGGCCAACGTCCTGACTTTC
.	.	TRBV29-1	TRBJ1-1	CSVERYGGNTEAFF	TGCAGCGTTGAACGGTACGGGGGAAACACTGAAGCTTTCTTT
TRBD1	.	TRBV30	TRBJ1-1	CAWVRTGGTEAFF	TGTGCCTGGGTACGTACAGGGGGAACTGAAGCTTTCTTT
TRBD1	.	TRBV5-1	TRBJ2-5	CASSFGGTGQETQYF	TGCGCCAGCAGCTTCGGCGGGACAGGTCAAGAGACCCAGTACTTC
TRBD2	few	TRBV29-1	TRBJ2-5	CSAPAGGETQYF	TGCAGCGCCCCAGCGGGGGGCGAGACCCAGTACTTC
.	.	TRBV11-3	TRBJ1-2	CASSPGPLYGYTF	TGTGCCAGCAGCCCTGGACCTCTCTATGGCTACACCTTC
.	.	TRBV15	TRBJ1-5	CATSRDLWGGDQPQHF	TGTGCCACCAGCAGAGATTTGTGGGGGGGCGATCAGCCCCAGCATTTT
.	.	TRBV9	TRBJ2-3	CASSPGDDTQYF	TGTGCCAGCAGCCCAGGGGACGATACGCAGTATTTT
.	.	TRBV23-1	TRBJ1-2	CASSLSHVGAGYTF	TGCGCCAGCAGCCTTAGTCACGTGGGCGCGGGCTACACCTTC
.	.	TRBV7-3	TRBJ2-2	CASSLGQHTGELFF	TGTGCCAGCAGCTTAGGGCAACACACCGGGGAGCTGTTTTTT
.	few	TRBV5-4	TRBJ2-7	CASSLDPGPTYEQYF	TGTGCCAGCAGCTTGGATCCAGGTCCAACCTACGAGCAGTACTTC
TRBD1	.	TRBV30	TRBJ1-6	CAWSVGQENSPLHF	TGTGCCTGGAGTGTAGGACAGGAGAATTCACCCCTCCACTTT